The 14 T cell receptor beta chains presented below share a single source sample, sequenced in a study of T cells in Graves' hyperthyroidism and ophthalmopathy. RNA transcripts were the template for amplifying TCR beta CDR3 regions. A first-round RT-PCR of the TCR CDR3 used the HTBI primer set. One entry per CDR3 protein results from TCRdb running MiXCR on the multiplex PCR reads. The sample lists approximately 98,000 distinct CDR3 sequences; 35% to 45% were seen once. Material: peripheral blood or thyroid tissue (not recorded which). The receptors stem from a woman aged 25-40 years with Graves' hyperthyroidism.

The chain uses TRBV20-1 and TRBJ1-2, with TRBD1 identical over 8 bases. Germline assignment: CDR1 DFQATT and CDR2 SNEGSKA (reference sequence). CDR3 length: 13 residues. The V segment lost 6 bases and the J segment 4 bases; nucleotides outside the gene matches: 7. Written as DNA, the CDR3 is TGCAGTGCCGCACGGGACAGGCTCTATGGCTACACCTTC. Its protein is CSAARDRLYGYTF.

The chain employs TRBV10-3 and TRBJ2-2, with TRBD2 matching 11 bases. Looked up from germline, CDR1 is ENHRY and CDR2 is SYGVKD. V shed 10 bases, J shed 4 bases, and the junction held 5 bases outside the gene matches. There are 14 residues in the CDR3. CDR3 amino acids: CATTSGSSTGELFF. As DNA, the CDR3 is TGTGCCACCACTAGCGGGAGTAGCACCGGGGAGCTGTTTTTT.

This clonotype came up many times. This chain uses TRBV7-9 with TRBJ1-3, with 8 positions matching TRBD1. V gave up 7 bases and J gave up 2 bases; unmatched junction bases: 1. The CDR3 spans 13 residues. Germline V gives CDR1 SEHNR, CDR2 FQNEAQ (reference sequence). Here the CDR3 DNA reads TGTGCCAGCAAACAGGGGGCTGGAAACACCATATATTTT. This sequence encodes CASKQGAGNTIYF.

This clonotype was observed many times. V gene TRBV2 combines with J gene TRBJ1-5; TRBD1 aligns across 7 bases. The CDR3 spans 15 residues. CDR1 and CDR2 (germline): SNHLY, FYNNEI. V trimming: 7 bases; J trimming: 6 bases; junction bases outside the gene matches: 12. CDR3 DNA: TGTGCCAGCAACACTATCGGACAGGTCAGTCAGCCCCAGCATTTT. Residues: CASNTIGQVSQPQHF. The full variable domain, rest sourced from reference TRBV2 and TRBJ1-5, is EPEVTQTPSHQVTQMGQEVILRCVPISNHLYFYWYRQILGQKVEFLVSFYNNEISEKSEIFDDQFSVERPDGSNFTLKIRSTKLEDSAMYFCASNTIGQVSQPQHFGDGTRLSIL.

This clonotype appeared many times. V usage is TRBV5-4 and J usage is TRBJ1-1; TRBD1 might be the D (5 bases). V lost 7 bases, J lost 1 base, and 8 bases lay in between. The CDR3 runs 12 residues. The germline V gene has CDR1 SGHNT and CDR2 YYREEE (reference sequence). CDR3 sequence (DNA): TGTGCCAGCCAGACAGAGAACACTGAAGCTTTCTTT. It translates to CASQTENTEAFF.

In its sample, this clonotype was seen many times. V and J are TRBV5-1 and TRBJ2-3, with 7 bases lining up with TRBD1. Trimming took 7 bases from V and 3 from J; bases not matched to a gene: 5. This CDR3 has 13 residues. Looked up from germline, CDR1 is SGHRS and CDR2 is YFSETQ. CDR3 bases: TGCGCCAGCCACAGGGGTGGGACAGATACGCAGTATTTT. Protein: CASHRGGTDTQYF.

This clonotype was seen repeatedly, ten times or more. The genes are TRBV12-3 or TRBV12-4 and TRBJ1-2; 8 bases are a match to TRBD1. Trimming at V came to 5 bases and at J to 4 bases, leaving 3 bases not matched to a gene. The CDR3 has 13 residues. The CDR3 nucleotides read TGTGCCAGCAGTGGGACAGGATCCTATGGCTACACCTTC. Its translation is CASSGTGSYGYTF.

V is TRBV2 and J is TRBJ2-7, with D uncertain. The CDR3 totals 14 residues. CDR1 and CDR2 (germline): SNHLY, FYNNEI. With 6 bases removed from V and 1 base from J, the gap between germline ends came to 13 bases. The CDR3 loop reads CASSDSVGSYEQYF. The CDR3 nucleotides read TGTGCCAGCAGCGATTCGGTGGGGTCCTACGAGCAGTACTTC.

This clonotype has a count of ten or more. The chain recombines TRBV19 with TRBJ2-7, with TRBD2 identical over 12 bases. V shed 4 bases, J shed 2 bases, and the junction held 9 bases outside the gene matches. In germline, CDR1 is LNHDA, CDR2 SQIVND (reference sequence). The CDR3 covers 17 residues. The CDR3 region is CASSTGLAGHGTYEQYF. The CDR3 DNA sequence: TGTGCCAGTAGTACTGGACTAGCGGGACACGGAACCTACGAGCAGTACTTC.

This clonotype was seen many times. Its ends do not fully match the called genes, so a read error is possible. The CDR3 loop is CASSFSGFRSYEQCF. The CDR3 nucleotides are TGTGCCAGCAGTTTTAGCGGTTTCCGCTCCTACGAGCAGTGCTTC. The chain combines TRBV12-3 or TRBV12-4 with TRBJ2-7, with D possibly being TRBD2 (6 bases). The CDR3 covers 15 residues.

A note on this clonotype: The conserved closing phenylalanine or tryptophan is absent in this CDR3, likely reflecting a read error. V and J are TRBV19 and TRBJ1-1; D gene ambiguous. Germline V gives CDR1 LNHDA, CDR2 SQIVND (reference sequence). The CDR3 length is 16 residues. CDR3 in DNA: TGTGCCAGTGGTATAGGTTTCCGGCAGTTGAACACTGAAGCTTTCCTT. This encodes CASGIGFRQLNTEAFL.

The sample holds many counts of this clonotype. The chain recombines TRBV7-2 with TRBJ1-2, with 8 nucleotides matching TRBD1. Germline loops: CDR1 SGHTA, CDR2 FQGNSA. Trimming cost V 5 bases and J 5 bases; bases outside gene matches: 10. The CDR3 has 15 amino acids. In DNA, the CDR3 is TGTGCCAGCAGCCTCCTAGGGGACAGGAATTATGGCTACACCTTC. Its protein product is CASSLLGDRNYGYTF.

The chain uses TRBV19 and TRBJ1-6; TRBD1 matches 10 bases. CDR3 size: 15 residues. CDR1 and CDR2 (germline): LNHDA, SQIVND (reference sequence). V shed 7 bases, J shed 10 bases, and the junction held 10 bases outside the gene matches. In DNA form, the CDR3 reads TGTGCCAGTAACACCGGGACAGGGGAACTGTCACCCCTCCACTTT. This translates into CASNTGTGELSPLHF.

There are many counts of this clonotype. The CDR3 nucleotides read TGCAGTGCTCGGGACAGGGTCGATGGCTACACCTTC. Translating gives CSARDRVDGYTF. The chain employs TRBV20-1 and TRBJ1-2; TRBD1 matches 9 bases. This CDR3 contains 12 residues. The junction had 4 bases not matched to a gene; V was cut back by 5 bases and J by 6 bases. Per germline, CDR1 DFQATT and CDR2 SNEGSKA (reference sequence).